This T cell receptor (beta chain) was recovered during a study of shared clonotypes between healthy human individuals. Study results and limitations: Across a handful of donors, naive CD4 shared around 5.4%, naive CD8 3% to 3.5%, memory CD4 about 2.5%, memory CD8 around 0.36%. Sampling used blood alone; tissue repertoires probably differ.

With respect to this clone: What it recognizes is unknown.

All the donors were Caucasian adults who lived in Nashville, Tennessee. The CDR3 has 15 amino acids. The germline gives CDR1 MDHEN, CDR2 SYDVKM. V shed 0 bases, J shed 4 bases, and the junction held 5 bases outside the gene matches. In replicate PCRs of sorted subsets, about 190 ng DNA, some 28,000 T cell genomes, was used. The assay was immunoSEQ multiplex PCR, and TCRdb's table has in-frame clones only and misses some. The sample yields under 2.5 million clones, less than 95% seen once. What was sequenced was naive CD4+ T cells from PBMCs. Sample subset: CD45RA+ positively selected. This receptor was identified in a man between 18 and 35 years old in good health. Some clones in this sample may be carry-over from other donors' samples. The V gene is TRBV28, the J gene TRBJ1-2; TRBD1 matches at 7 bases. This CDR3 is CASSLWAGGVYGYTF. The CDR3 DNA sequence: TGTGCCAGCAGTTTATGGGCAGGGGGTGTCTATGGCTACACCTTC.